This T cell receptor (beta chain) emerged from a study of high-grade serous ovarian cancer treatment subgroups. Libraries were prepared by immunoSEQ multiplex PCR; TCRdb keeps only in-frame clonotypes and omits some of them. Altogether 4,500 or so clones are present, 55% to 70% being singletons, with the ten largest covering about 15%. The tumor samples were collected prior to definitive surgery or chemotherapy. Trimming stripped 7 bases from V and 4 bases from J, with 4 bases between. The CDR3 has 11 amino acids. From germline, CDR1 is LGHNT and CDR2 FRNRAP. A single count supports this clone. The chain has TRBV12-5 and TRBJ2-2; D remains ambiguous. The origin of this receptor is a human donor with high-grade serous ovarian cancer. Sequenced input: tumor tissue. The CDR3, as DNA: TGTGCTAGTGCCTTCACCGGGGAGCTGTTTTTT. This encodes CASAFTGELFF.